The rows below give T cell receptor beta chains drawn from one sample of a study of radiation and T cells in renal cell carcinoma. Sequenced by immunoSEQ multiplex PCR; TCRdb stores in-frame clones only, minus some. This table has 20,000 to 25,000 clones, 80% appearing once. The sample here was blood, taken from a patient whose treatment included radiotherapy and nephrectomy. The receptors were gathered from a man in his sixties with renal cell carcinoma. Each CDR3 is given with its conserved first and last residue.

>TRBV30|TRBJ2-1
CAWTSGNVNEQFF
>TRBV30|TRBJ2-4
CAWENSGVAKNIQYF
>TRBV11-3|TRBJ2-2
CASSPRTGGNSGELFF
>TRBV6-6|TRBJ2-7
CASILTWDGSYEQYF
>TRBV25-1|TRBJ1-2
CASSERGGGSSGYTF
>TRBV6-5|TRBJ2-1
CASSYGFNEQFF
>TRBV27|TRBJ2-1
CASRGSWGNEQFF
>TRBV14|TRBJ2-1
CASSQDGLHEQFF
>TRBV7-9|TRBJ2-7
CASSLGRLAGVDEQYF
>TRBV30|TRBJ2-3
CASGRTDTQYF
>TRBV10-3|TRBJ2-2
CAISESEDRVIRNTGELFF
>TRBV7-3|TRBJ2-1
CASSSGLADYNEQFF
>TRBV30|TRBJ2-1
CAWNSDRLYNEQFF
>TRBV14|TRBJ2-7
CASSQSYPASGSYEQYF
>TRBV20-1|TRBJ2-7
CSAKLAYEQYF
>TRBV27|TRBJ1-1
CASSYQGSTEAFF